These 32 T cell receptor beta chains came from one sample sequenced in a study of monozygotic twins with inflammatory bowel disease. TCRdb re-called the 5' RACE reads, yielding one record per CDR3 amino acid sequence without DNA. The specimen's table records about 330,000 distinct CDR3 sequences. The sequencing sample was made of blood. The receptors were sampled from a human donor with ulcerative colitis or Crohn's disease, or a healthy co-twin of an affected twin (not recorded which).

The rearrangement uses TRBV20-1 and TRBJ2-5; TCRdb outputs TRBD1, but without DNA this stays unchecked. Germline V gene sequence: CDR1 DFQATT, CDR2 SNEGSKA (reference sequence). The CDR3 totals 13 residues. The CDR3 spells CSASPDREETQYF.

This chain connects TRBV15 to TRBJ2-1; checking the TCRdb D call of TRBD1 is not possible without DNA. CDR1 LNHNV and CDR2 YYDKDF come from the germline V gene (reference sequence). The CDR3 is made up of 15 amino acids. The CDR3 region is CATSRRGKTNNEQFF.

The rearrangement links TRBV5-6 to TRBJ2-3; with no DNA, the TCRdb D assignment of TRBD2 cannot be verified. The CDR3 runs 17 residues. CDR1 and CDR2 from the germline V gene are SGHDT and YYEEEE. The CDR3 sequence: CASSFLARSSSTDTQYF.

The chain links TRBV28 to TRBJ2-6. The CDR3 sequence is 15 residues long. Germline CDR1 reads MDHEN; CDR2 reads SYDVKM. The CDR3: CASSSQGTGANVLTF.

The V gene is TRBV5-1, the J gene TRBJ2-7; the TRBD2 assignment by TCRdb is unverifiable without DNA. This CDR3 spans 13 amino acids. Germline-derived CDR1 and CDR2 are SGHRS and YFSETQ. The CDR3 loop is CASSLGRAWEQYF.

CDR3 loop: CASSLGQDSYEQYF. The chain has TRBV13 and TRBJ2-7. The CDR3 sequence is 14 residues long. Germline V CDR1 and CDR2: PRHDT, FYEKMQ (reference sequence).

The V and J genes are TRBV7-2 and TRBJ2-7; there is no DNA to check the TCRdb D call of TRBD2. CDR3 length: 14 residues. The germline V gene encodes CDR1 SGHTA and CDR2 FQGNSA. CDR3 residues: CASSSGLVSYEQYF.

The CDR3 loop is CASSLDTGRNQPQHF. The chain carries TRBV5-4 and TRBJ1-5. Germline CDR1 and CDR2: SGHNT and YYREEE (reference sequence). This CDR3 has 15 residues. The full variable domain, its missing parts supplied by reference TRBV5-4 and TRBJ1-5, is ETGVTQSPTHLIKTRGQQVTLRCSSQSGHNTVSWYQQALGQGPQFIFQYYREEENGRGNFPPRFSGLQFPNYSSELNVNALELDDSALYLCASSLDTGRNQPQHFGDGTRLSIL.

V is TRBV30 and J is TRBJ2-1; TCRdb proposes TRBD1, but this gene call is untestable without DNA. Germline CDR1 reads GTSNPN; CDR2 reads SVGIG (reference sequence). The CDR3 spans 16 residues. CDR3 sequence reads: CAWSVRGGGPYNEQFF.

The chain combines TRBV27 with TRBJ1-5; TCRdb proposes TRBD1, but this gene call is untestable without DNA. CDR3 length: 16 amino acids. Germline V lookup: CDR1 MNHEY, CDR2 SMNVEV (reference sequence). Here the CDR3 reads CASSPTRGGSNQPQHF.

The chain links TRBV4-1 to TRBJ2-7; absent DNA, TCRdb's TRBD1 call cannot be checked. Germline V gene sequence: CDR1 MGHRA, CDR2 YSYEKL. The CDR3 sequence is 15 residues long. This chain's CDR3 is CASSQEAGGQYEQYF.

This chain links TRBV6-4 with TRBJ2-7; TCRdb picks TRBD1, but there is no DNA to check that call. There are 14 residues in the CDR3. Germline V gene data show CDR1 as MRHNA and CDR2 as SNTAGT. The CDR3 is CASSRTGGAEEQYF.

The gene calls are TRBV4-1 and TRBJ2-1. The CDR3 has 15 residues. The V gene's germline CDR1 is MGHRA and CDR2 YSYEKL. CDR3 loop: CASAKVQGSYNEQFF.

The rearrangement joins TRBV19 to TRBJ1-5. The V gene's germline CDR1 is LNHDA and CDR2 SQIVND (reference sequence). The CDR3 is 15 amino acids. CDR3 protein: CAGSIGGFSNQPQHF.

This sequence joins TRBV27 and TRBJ2-1; TCRdb's D call of TRBD1 is untestable without DNA. Germline V lookup: CDR1 MNHEY, CDR2 SMNVEV (reference sequence). The CDR3 runs 14 residues. CDR3 sequence: CASSFYRDYNEQFF.

The rearrangement links TRBV20-1 to TRBJ2-5; the D call of TRBD1 rests on TCRdb alone, since no DNA is present to check it. This CDR3 contains 14 residues. From germline, CDR1 is DFQATT and CDR2 SNEGSKA (reference sequence). CDR3 loop: CSARDHSRKETQYF.

The chain couples TRBV5-1 to TRBJ2-3; the D gene TCRdb calls, TRBD1, cannot be checked with no DNA. CDR1 and CDR2 from the germline V gene are SGHRS and YFSETQ. The CDR3 contains 13 residues. CDR3 protein: CASSLSPGQESYF.

The chain links TRBV7-9 to TRBJ1-5. Germline loops: CDR1 SEHNR, CDR2 FQNEAQ (reference sequence). This CDR3 is 14 amino acids long. CDR3 residues: CASSLHYSNQPQHF. Looking up the rest from reference TRBV7-9 and TRBJ1-5 gives the full variable domain: DTGVSQNPRHKITKRGQNVTFRCDPISEHNRLYWYRQTLGQGPEFLTYFQNEAQLEKSRLLSDRFSAERPKGSFSTLEIQRTEQGDSAMYLCASSLHYSNQPQHFGDGTRLSIL.

This chain's CDR3 is CASMGLASDEQFF. This chain uses TRBV5-1 with TRBJ2-1; TCRdb outputs TRBD2, but without DNA this stays unchecked. The CDR3 is made up of 13 amino acids. Germline CDR1 is SGHRS and CDR2 is YFSETQ.

CDR3 region: CSARAPGIAWSSYNEQFF. J is TRBJ2-1 and V is TRBV20-1; TCRdb indicates TRBD2, and absent DNA this call remains unverified. Germline-derived CDR1 and CDR2 are DFQATT and SNEGSKA (reference sequence). This CDR3 region has 18 residues.

The chain has TRBV29-1 and TRBJ2-5. CDR3 length: 12 residues. CDR1 SQVTM and CDR2 ANQGSEA come from the germline V gene. The CDR3 reads CSVSEARETQYF. Variable domain in full (rest from reference TRBV29-1 and TRBJ2-5): SAVISQKPSRDICQRGTSLTIQCQVDSQVTMMFWYRQQPGQSLTLIATANQGSEATYESGFVIDKFPISRPNLTFSTLTVSNMSPEDSSIYLCSVSEARETQYFGPGTRLLVL.

This CDR3 is CATTSGSITDTQYF. This rearrangement joins TRBV24-1 to TRBJ2-3; absent DNA, TCRdb's TRBD2 call cannot be checked. The length of the CDR3 is 14 residues. Germline V gene data show CDR1 as KGHDR and CDR2 as SFDVKD.

The chain recombines TRBV7-9 with TRBJ2-7. Germline lookup yields CDR1 SEHNR and CDR2 FQNEAQ (reference sequence). This CDR3 has 15 amino acids. CDR3 in amino acids: CASSLGRNPSYEQYF.

The chain combines TRBV12-3 or TRBV12-4 with TRBJ1-3. The CDR3 totals 15 residues. This CDR3 is CATSLRTVRGNTIYF.

The genes are TRBV7-9 and TRBJ2-2. The CDR3 runs to 13 residues. Looked up from germline, CDR1 is SEHNR and CDR2 is FQNEAQ (reference sequence). The CDR3 loop is CASGRQNTGELFF.

The V and J genes are TRBV4-1 and TRBJ1-1. The CDR3 is 14 residues long. CDR1 is MGHRA and CDR2 is YSYEKL in the germline V gene. The CDR3 loop is CASRHGGGDTEAFF.

This chain uses TRBV19 with TRBJ2-1. Per germline, CDR1 LNHDA and CDR2 SQIVND (reference sequence). CDR3 size: 13 residues. This chain's CDR3 is CASSTDRNNEQFF.

The chain uses TRBV4-2 and TRBJ2-7; the D call of TRBD2 rests on TCRdb alone, since no DNA is present to check it. Germline-derived CDR1 and CDR2 are LGHNA and YNFKEQ. The CDR3 extends over 17 amino acids. The CDR3 region is CASSQVGLAGGLVEQYF.

This sequence joins TRBV6-6 and TRBJ1-6; the TRBD1 assignment by TCRdb is unverifiable without DNA. Germline CDR1 MNHNY, CDR2 SVGAGI (reference sequence). This CDR3 region has 14 residues. CDR3: CASSFAQGGSPLHF.

This CDR3 reads CASSPTGFGELFF. This chain links TRBV28 with TRBJ2-2; lacking DNA, the TRBD1 call made by TCRdb goes unchecked. The V gene's germline CDR1 is MDHEN and CDR2 SYDVKM. The CDR3 is 13 residues long.

CDR3: CASSLFGQRGAEAFF. The V gene is TRBV7-2, the J gene TRBJ1-1; checking the TCRdb D call of TRBD1 is not possible without DNA. CDR3 size: 15 residues. CDR1 is SGHTA and CDR2 is FQGNSA in the germline V gene.

This chain connects TRBV30 to TRBJ1-4; TCRdb's D call, TRBD1, is unchecked because there is no DNA. Germline values: CDR1 GTSNPN, CDR2 SVGIG (reference sequence). The CDR3 has 16 amino acids. CDR3 sequence reads: CAWSGDNLATNEKLFF.